These 2 T cell receptor beta chains were sequenced from one sample in a study of response to subunit inactivated influenza vaccine. MiXCR, run by TCRdb on the RT-PCR reads, gives a single entry per CDR3 protein. The profile shows 540,000 or so distinct CDR3 sequences, 10% to 15% of them singletons. This specimen was PBMCs from blood, taken 35 to 45 days after vaccination. The receptors were gathered from a man aged 50-59 years who received an inactivated influenza vaccine.

This clonotype was detected many times. V usage is TRBV7-2 and J usage is TRBJ1-6, with TRBD1 matching over 10 bases. The V gene end was trimmed by 5 bases and the J gene end by 7 bases; junction bases not matched to a gene: 8. This CDR3 spans 16 amino acids. Per the germline V gene, CDR1 is SGHTA and CDR2 is FQGNSA. The CDR3 here is CASSASRTGGNSPLHF. The CDR3 DNA follows: TGTGCCAGCAGCGCCTCTCGGACAGGGGGAAATTCACCCCTCCACTTT.

This sequence joins TRBV20-1 and TRBJ2-1; 7 bases are shared with TRBD1. The trim removed 3 bases at V and 0 bases at J, leaving 5 bases unmatched. Per germline, CDR1 DFQATT and CDR2 SNEGSKA (reference sequence). This CDR3 region has 15 residues. In nucleotides, the CDR3 is TGCAGTGCTAGGGCGACAGGGTTCTCCTACAATGAGCAGTTCTTC. Protein: CSARATGFSYNEQFF.